The rows below give T cell receptor beta chains drawn from one sample of a study of T-cell memory formation after mild COVID-19. MiXCR, run by TCRdb on the 5' RACE reads, gives a single entry per CDR3 protein. This sample has approximately 100,000 distinct CDR3 sequences, with 11% found just once. The sequencing input was PBMCs or a T cell subset sorted from them (not recorded which). Receptors originate from a young man who had mild COVID-19 (a few samples of this study predate the infection). Cell type and time point are not known. Each CDR3 is given without its conserved first and last residue.

J,V,CDR3
TRBJ1-2,TRBV7-8,ASSLVLTGDGYT
TRBJ2-5,TRBV28,ASNFQARETQY
TRBJ1-2,TRBV27,ASSLLGLSDYGYT
TRBJ1-6,TRBV9,ASSDKEREVLDSPLH
TRBJ1-3,TRBV27,ASSFAGQGRNTIY
TRBJ2-6,TRBV7-9,ASSGRGGGANVLT
TRBJ2-3,TRBV5-8,ASSSSGGPERTDTQY
TRBJ2-3,TRBV2,ASSSFRDSTSTDTQY
TRBJ2-2,TRBV7-9,ASSRQGATGELF
TRBJ1-1,TRBV10-3,AISEGEEGTEAF
TRBJ1-1,TRBV19,ASSVSGGNTEAF
TRBJ1-6,TRBV7-9,ASSLTGRNSPLH
TRBJ2-2,TRBV6-5,ASSRTSGGVAGELF
TRBJ2-2,TRBV7-9,ASSPRTSGRTGELF
TRBJ2-5,TRBV12-3/TRBV12-4,ASSLLGGRETQY
TRBJ1-1,TRBV4-3,ASRSTGNTEAF
TRBJ1-1,TRBV5-1,ASSLAFMNTEAF
TRBJ2-1,TRBV30,AWTLFNEQF
TRBJ2-1,TRBV4-3,ASSQGLAGLVNEQF
TRBJ1-5,TRBV12-3/TRBV12-4,ASSPAASNQPQH
TRBJ2-5,TRBV23-1,ASIISGTRETQY
TRBJ2-2,TRBV12-3/TRBV12-4,ASSLAGGSRLF
TRBJ1-3,TRBV6-5,AGSAGPGNTIY
TRBJ1-4,TRBV12-3/TRBV12-4,ASSPGASFEKLF
TRBJ2-1,TRBV29-1,SAETGRDEQF
TRBJ2-3,TRBV10-3,AMASGGALDTQY
TRBJ2-7,TRBV14,ASSHSLAGYEQY
TRBJ2-1,TRBV18,ASSQGPSSYNEQF
TRBJ1-1,TRBV3-1,ASSQEQGAEAF
TRBJ1-1,TRBV29-1,SVVKETEAF
TRBJ2-5,TRBV28,ASKSEGAGMKTQY
TRBJ2-1,TRBV7-6,ASSPSTGDYYNEQF
TRBJ2-7,TRBV7-9,ASSPETSLAYEQY
TRBJ2-3,TRBV3-1,ASSQEGRGSTDTQY
TRBJ2-1,TRBV29-1,SAWGLYNEQF
TRBJ1-4,TRBV11-2,ASSFPGQLREKLF
TRBJ2-3,TRBV7-3,ASSPTSGGSTDTQY
TRBJ2-7,TRBV20-1,SANSVAMNSYEQY
TRBJ2-7,TRBV29-1,SVEDRGVQY
TRBJ2-4,TRBV25-1,ASGPGLGIQY
TRBJ1-5,TRBV19,ASNMWGVTNQPQH
TRBJ1-1,TRBV5-5,ASSVWLAEAF
TRBJ2-2,TRBV5-1,ASVDRVMNGELF
TRBJ2-3,TRBV11-1,ASRPLRGATDTQY
TRBJ2-7,TRBV10-3,AISRDSSYEQY
TRBJ2-7,TRBV7-9,AIQDGSSYEQY
TRBJ2-2,TRBV29-1,SVDAWTGELF
TRBJ2-1,TRBV4-2,ASSQDLRGRGGNEQF
TRBJ1-1,TRBV7-8,ASSLERGEAF
TRBJ1-1,TRBV20-1,SVHQPGQTNTEAF
TRBJ1-4,TRBV5-8,ASSPSAGLGEKLF
TRBJ2-7,TRBV6-2/TRBV6-3,ASSSGLAGTYEQY
TRBJ2-5,TRBV5-1,ASSFLPGRQETQY
TRBJ1-1,TRBV4-3,ASSSTDRVNTEAF
TRBJ2-3,TRBV12-3/TRBV12-4,ASSLGGGDHLGQY
TRBJ2-7,TRBV5-1,ASSLEQGAYEQY
TRBJ1-5,TRBV6-2/TRBV6-3,ASRDPTGNQPQH
TRBJ1-2,TRBV7-9,ASSLGTGALGYGYT
TRBJ2-1,TRBV9,ASSVVGGVYNEQF
TRBJ2-1,TRBV4-1,ASSLQRGGPNEQF